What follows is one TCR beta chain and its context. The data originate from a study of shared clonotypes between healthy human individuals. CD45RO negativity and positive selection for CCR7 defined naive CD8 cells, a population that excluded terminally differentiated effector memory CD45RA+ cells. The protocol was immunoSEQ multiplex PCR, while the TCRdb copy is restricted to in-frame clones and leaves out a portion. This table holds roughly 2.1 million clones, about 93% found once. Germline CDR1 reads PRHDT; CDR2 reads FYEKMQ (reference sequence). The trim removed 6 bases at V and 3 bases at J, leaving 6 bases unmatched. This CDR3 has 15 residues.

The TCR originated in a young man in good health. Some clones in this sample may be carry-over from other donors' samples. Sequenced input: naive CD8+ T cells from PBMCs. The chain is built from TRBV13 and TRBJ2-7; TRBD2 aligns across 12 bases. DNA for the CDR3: TGTGCCAGCAGGTATCGGACTAGCGGGATCTACGAGCAGTACTTC. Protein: CASRYRTSGIYEQYF.